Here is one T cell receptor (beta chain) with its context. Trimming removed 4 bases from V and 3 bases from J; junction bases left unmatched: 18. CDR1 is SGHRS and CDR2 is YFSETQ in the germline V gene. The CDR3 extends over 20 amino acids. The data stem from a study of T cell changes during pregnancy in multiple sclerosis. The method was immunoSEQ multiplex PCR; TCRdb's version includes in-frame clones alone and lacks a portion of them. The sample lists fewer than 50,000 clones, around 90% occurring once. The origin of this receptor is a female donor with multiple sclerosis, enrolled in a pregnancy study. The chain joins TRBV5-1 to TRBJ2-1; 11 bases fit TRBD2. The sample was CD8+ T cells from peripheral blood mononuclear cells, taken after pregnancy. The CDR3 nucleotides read TGCGCCAGCAGCCCGAAACCACTAGCGGGGGTGTCGGATAACTACAATGAGCAGTTCTTC. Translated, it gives CASSPKPLAGVSDNYNEQFF.